These 8 T cell receptor beta chains share one sample of origin, sequenced in a study of Siglec-9 on CD8 T cells in melanoma. The method was immunoSEQ multiplex PCR; TCRdb's version includes in-frame clones alone and lacks a portion of them. Of about 36,000 clones in the sample, about four fifths were seen once. What was sequenced was Siglec-9- CD8+ T cells sorted from blood. These receptors all come from a human donor in good health.

The chain combines TRBV7-9 with TRBJ1-1; the D gene is possibly TRBD1 (5 bases). CDR1 SEHNR and CDR2 FQNEAQ come from the germline V gene (reference sequence). V lost 6 bases to trimming and J lost 3 bases, with 11 bases between them. The length of the CDR3 is 13 residues. The CDR3 loop reads CASRGDGDTEAFF. DNA of the CDR3: TGTGCCAGCAGGGGGGACGGGGACACTGAAGCTTTCTTT.

The chain employs TRBV9 and TRBJ2-7; TRBD2 might be the D (6 bases). This CDR3 comprises 13 residues. V was cut by 0 bases and J by 5 bases, with 9 bases left in between. Germline V gene data show CDR1 as SGDLS and CDR2 as YYNGEE. The CDR3 bases are TGTGCCAGCAGCGTAGGGGAGGACAACGAGCAGTACTTC. It encodes CASSVGEDNEQYF.

This chain connects TRBV5-4 to TRBJ2-7; TRBD2 aligns across 8 bases. Per the germline V gene, CDR1 is SGHNT and CDR2 is YYREEE (reference sequence). The CDR3 extends over 15 amino acids. V lost 5 bases to trimming and J lost 0 bases; unmatched junction nucleotides: 7. The CDR3 region is CASRVRGGPSYEQYF. CDR3 in DNA: TGTGCCAGCAGAGTCCGGGGGGGGCCCTCCTACGAGCAGTACTTC.

The chain uses TRBV28 and TRBJ2-7, with TRBD2 matching over 11 bases. The J segment lost 3 bases and the V segment lost 4 bases, leaving 14 bases of the junction unmatched. The germline gives CDR1 MDHEN, CDR2 SYDVKM. This CDR3 is 18 amino acids long. CDR3 bases: TGTGCCAGCAGTTCAGCATCAGGTCTAGCGGGAGGACTCTACGAGCAGTACTTC. Translation: CASSSASGLAGGLYEQYF.

The chain is built from TRBV27 and TRBJ2-7, with D possibly being TRBD1 (6 bases). This CDR3 is 11 amino acids long. The germline V gene has CDR1 MNHEY and CDR2 SMNVEV (reference sequence). Between the trimmed V and J ends, which lost 8 bases and 2 bases, there was a span of 7 bases. CDR3 loop: CASGTPYEQYF. CDR3 nucleotides: TGTGCCAGCGGGACACCCTACGAGCAGTACTTC.

The V gene is TRBV2, the J gene TRBJ1-2; D is undetermined. Germline loops: CDR1 SNHLY, CDR2 FYNNEI. The CDR3 consists of 14 residues. The V end lost 1 base, the J end lost 0 bases, and 6 bases lay between the germline ends. The CDR3 sequence is CASSEGAANYGYTF. The DNA of the CDR3 is TGTGCCAGCAGTGAAGGGGCAGCTAACTATGGCTACACCTTC.

V is TRBV29-1 and J is TRBJ1-2; no definite D call. Germline V gives CDR1 SQVTM, CDR2 ANQGSEA. This CDR3 is built from 14 residues. Trimming left V 4 bases short and J 4 bases short, with 16 bases between. Here the CDR3 DNA reads TGCAGCGTTGGGCCCGGGGAGGAGGGCTATGGCTACACCTTC. It is translated as CSVGPGEEGYGYTF.

V usage is TRBV15 and J usage is TRBJ1-1; 8 bases line up with TRBD1. CDR1 is LNHNV, CDR2 YYDKDF, per germline (reference sequence). After removal of 5 bases from V and 0 bases from J, the junction contained 8 bases not matched to a gene. This CDR3 spans 16 amino acids. This chain's CDR3 is CATSGGTGFMNTEAFF. DNA of the CDR3: TGTGCCACCAGCGGGGGGACAGGATTCATGAACACTGAAGCTTTCTTT.